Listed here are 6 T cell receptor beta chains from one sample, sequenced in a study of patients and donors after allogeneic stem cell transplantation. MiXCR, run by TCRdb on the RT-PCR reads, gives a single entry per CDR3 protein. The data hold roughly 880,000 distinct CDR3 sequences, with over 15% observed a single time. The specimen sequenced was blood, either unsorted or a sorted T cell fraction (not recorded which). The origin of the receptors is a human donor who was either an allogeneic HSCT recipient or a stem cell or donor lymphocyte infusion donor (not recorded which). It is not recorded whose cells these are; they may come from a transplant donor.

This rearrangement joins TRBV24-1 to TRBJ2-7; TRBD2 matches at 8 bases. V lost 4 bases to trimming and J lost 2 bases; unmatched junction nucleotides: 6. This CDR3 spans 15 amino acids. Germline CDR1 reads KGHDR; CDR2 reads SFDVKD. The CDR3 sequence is CATSDPGLGTYEQYF. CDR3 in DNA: TGTGCCACCAGTGACCCGGGACTAGGCACCTACGAGCAGTACTTC.

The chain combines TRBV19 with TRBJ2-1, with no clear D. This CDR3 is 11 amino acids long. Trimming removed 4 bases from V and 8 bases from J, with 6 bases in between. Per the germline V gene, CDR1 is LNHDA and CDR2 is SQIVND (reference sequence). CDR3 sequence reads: CASSRYDEQFF. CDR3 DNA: TGTGCCAGTAGTAGGTATGATGAGCAGTTCTTC.

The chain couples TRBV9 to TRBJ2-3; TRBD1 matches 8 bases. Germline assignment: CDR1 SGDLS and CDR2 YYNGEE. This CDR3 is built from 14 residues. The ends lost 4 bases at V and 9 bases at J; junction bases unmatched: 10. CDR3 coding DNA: TGTGCCAGCAGCACCCGCGGGACAGGTGAAACGCAGTATTTT. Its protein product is CASSTRGTGETQYF. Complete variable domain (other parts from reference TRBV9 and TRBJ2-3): DSGVTQTPKHLITATGQRVTLRCSPRSGDLSVYWYQQSLDQGLQFLIQYYNGEERAKGNILERFSAQQFPDLHSELNLSSLELGDSALYFCASSTRGTGETQYFGPGTRLTVL.

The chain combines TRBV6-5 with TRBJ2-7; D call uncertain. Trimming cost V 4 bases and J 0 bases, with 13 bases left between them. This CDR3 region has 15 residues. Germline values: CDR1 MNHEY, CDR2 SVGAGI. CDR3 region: CASSSADVSSYEQYF. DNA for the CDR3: TGTGCCAGCAGTTCGGCGGACGTGAGCTCCTACGAGCAGTACTTC.

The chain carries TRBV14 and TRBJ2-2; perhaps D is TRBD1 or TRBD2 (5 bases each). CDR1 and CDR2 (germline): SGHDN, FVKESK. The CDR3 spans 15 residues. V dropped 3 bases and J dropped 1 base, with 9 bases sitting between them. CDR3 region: CASSHPGRNTGELFF. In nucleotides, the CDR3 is TGTGCCAGCAGCCACCCAGGGAGGAACACCGGGGAGCTGTTTTTT.

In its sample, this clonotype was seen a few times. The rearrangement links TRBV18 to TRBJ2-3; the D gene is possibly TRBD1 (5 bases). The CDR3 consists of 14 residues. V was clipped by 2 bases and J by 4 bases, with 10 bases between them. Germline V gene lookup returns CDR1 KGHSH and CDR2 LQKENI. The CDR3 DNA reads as TGTGCCAGCTCACCAGACAGAACGTCAGATACGCAGTATTTT. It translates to CASSPDRTSDTQYF.